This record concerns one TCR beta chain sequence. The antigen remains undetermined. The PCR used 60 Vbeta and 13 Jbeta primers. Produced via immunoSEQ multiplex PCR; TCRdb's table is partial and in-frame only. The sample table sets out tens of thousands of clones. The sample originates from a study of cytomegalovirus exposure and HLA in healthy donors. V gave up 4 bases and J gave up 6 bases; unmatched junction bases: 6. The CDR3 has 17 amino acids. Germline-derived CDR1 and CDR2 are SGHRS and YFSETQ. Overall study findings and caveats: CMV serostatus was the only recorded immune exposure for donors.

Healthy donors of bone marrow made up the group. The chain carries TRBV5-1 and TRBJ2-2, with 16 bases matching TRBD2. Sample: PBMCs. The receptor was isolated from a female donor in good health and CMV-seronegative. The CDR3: CASSTGGTSGRAGELFF. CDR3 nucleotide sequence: TGCGCCAGCAGCACCGGCGGGACTAGCGGGAGGGCCGGGGAGCTGTTTTTT.